The sequence of this T cell receptor beta chain was determined in a study of OX40 agonist ivuxolimab in advanced cancers. Method: immunoSEQ multiplex PCR; TCRdb's copy keeps in-frame clones and lacks some. The table lists 11,000 to 15,000 clones, roughly nine tenths of them singletons. Study-wide results and caveats: At doses 0.1 to 3.0 mg/kg, CD4+ and CD8+ clones expanded.

Regarding this clone: The antigen is not known.

The TCR sequence derives from an adult with an advanced solid tumor such as melanoma, head and neck, liver or kidney cancer. The material sequenced was CD4+ or CD8+ T cells sorted from blood, taken in a trial of the OX40 agonist ivuxolimab.

This CDR3 is CASSTPGGPNEQFF. The CDR3 bases are TGTGCCAGCAGCACCCCGGGGGGGCCCAATGAGCAGTTCTTC. The genes are TRBV7-9 and TRBJ2-1; 8 bases match TRBD2. After removal of 5 bases from V and 6 bases from J, the junction contained 6 bases not matched to a gene. This CDR3 has 14 residues. Per the germline V gene, CDR1 is SEHNR and CDR2 is FQNEAQ (reference sequence).